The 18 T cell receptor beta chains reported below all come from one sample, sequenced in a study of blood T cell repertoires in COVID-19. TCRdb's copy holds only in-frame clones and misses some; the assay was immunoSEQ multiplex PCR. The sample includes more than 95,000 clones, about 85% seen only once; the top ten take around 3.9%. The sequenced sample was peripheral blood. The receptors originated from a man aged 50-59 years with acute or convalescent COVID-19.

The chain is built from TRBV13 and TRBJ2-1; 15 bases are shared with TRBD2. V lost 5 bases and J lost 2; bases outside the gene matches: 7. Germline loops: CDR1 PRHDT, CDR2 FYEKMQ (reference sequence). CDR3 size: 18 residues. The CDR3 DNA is TGTGCCAGCAGCCTGGGACTAGCGGGGGGCGAGCCCTACAATGAGCAGTTCTTC. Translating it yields CASSLGLAGGEPYNEQFF.

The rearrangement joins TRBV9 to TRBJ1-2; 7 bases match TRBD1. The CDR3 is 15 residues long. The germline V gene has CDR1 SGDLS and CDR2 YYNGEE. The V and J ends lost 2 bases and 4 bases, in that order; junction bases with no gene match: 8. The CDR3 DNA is TGTGCCAGCAGCGTGGGGTCGTCAGGGGGCTATGGCTACACCTTC. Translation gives CASSVGSSGGYGYTF.

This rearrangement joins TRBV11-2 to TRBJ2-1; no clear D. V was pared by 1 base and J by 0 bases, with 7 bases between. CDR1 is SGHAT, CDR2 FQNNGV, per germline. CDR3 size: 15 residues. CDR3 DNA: TGTGCCAGCAGCTTAGGTCGCGGCTCCTACAATGAGCAGTTCTTC. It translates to CASSLGRGSYNEQFF.

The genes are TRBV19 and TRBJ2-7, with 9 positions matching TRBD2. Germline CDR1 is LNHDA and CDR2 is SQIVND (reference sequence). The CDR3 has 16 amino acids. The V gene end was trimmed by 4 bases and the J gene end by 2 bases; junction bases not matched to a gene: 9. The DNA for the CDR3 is TGTGCCAGTAGTACAGACGGAATAGCGGGAGCCTACGAGCAGTACTTC. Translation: CASSTDGIAGAYEQYF. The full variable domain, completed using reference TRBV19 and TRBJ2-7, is DGGITQSPKYLFRKEGQNVTLSCEQNLNHDAMYWYRQDPGQGLRLIYYSQIVNDFQKGDIAEGYSVSREKKESFPLTVTSAQKNPTAFYLCASSTDGIAGAYEQYFGPGTRLTVT.

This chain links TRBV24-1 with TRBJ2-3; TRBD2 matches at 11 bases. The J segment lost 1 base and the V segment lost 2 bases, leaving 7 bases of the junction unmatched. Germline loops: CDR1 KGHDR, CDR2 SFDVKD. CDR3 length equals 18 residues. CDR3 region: CATSDSDPLAGGTDTQYF. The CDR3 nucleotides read TGTGCCACCAGTGATTCTGACCCACTAGCGGGGGGCACAGATACGCAGTATTTT.

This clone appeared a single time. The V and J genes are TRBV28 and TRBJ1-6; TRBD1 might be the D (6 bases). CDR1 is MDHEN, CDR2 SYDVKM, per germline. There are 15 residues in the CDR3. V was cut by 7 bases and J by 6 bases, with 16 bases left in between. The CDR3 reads CASTAWGQPNSPLHF. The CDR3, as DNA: TGTGCCAGCACCGCATGGGGGCAGCCTAATTCACCCCTCCACTTT.

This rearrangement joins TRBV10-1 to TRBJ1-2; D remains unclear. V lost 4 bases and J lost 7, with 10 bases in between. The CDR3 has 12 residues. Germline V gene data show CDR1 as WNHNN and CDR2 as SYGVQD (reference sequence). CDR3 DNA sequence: TGCGCCAGCAGTGGTCCGGGTGCTGGCTACACCTTC. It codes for CASSGPGAGYTF.

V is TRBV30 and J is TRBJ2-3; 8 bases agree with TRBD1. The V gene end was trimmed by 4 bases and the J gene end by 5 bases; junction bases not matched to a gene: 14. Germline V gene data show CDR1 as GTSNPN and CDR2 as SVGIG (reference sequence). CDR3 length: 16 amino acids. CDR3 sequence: CAWNIARTGRIDTQYF. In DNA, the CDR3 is TGTGCCTGGAATATCGCCCGGACAGGGAGAATAGATACGCAGTATTTT.

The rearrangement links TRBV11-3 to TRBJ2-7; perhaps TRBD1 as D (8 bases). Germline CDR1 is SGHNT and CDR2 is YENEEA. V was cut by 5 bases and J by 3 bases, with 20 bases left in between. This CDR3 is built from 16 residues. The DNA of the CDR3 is TGTGCCAGCAGCCCGCAGGGGGCTAGCGGACGCTACGAGCAGTACTTC. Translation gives CASSPQGASGRYEQYF.

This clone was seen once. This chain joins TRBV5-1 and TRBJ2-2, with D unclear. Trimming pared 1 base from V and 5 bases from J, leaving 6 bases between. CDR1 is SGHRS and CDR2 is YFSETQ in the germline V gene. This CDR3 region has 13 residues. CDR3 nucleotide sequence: TGCGCCAGCAGCTTGTCGTCGACCGGGGAGCTGTTTTTT. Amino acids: CASSLSSTGELFF. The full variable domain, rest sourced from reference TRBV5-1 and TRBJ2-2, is KAGVTQTPRYLIKTRGQQVTLSCSPISGHRSVSWYQQTPGQGLQFLFEYFSETQRNKGNFPGRFSGRQFSNSRSEMNVSTLELGDSALYLCASSLSSTGELFFGEGSRLTVL.

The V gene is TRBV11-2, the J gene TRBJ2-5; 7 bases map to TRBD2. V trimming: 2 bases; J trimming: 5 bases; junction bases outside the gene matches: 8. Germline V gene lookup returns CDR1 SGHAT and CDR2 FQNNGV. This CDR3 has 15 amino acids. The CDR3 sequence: CASSLFGGMGETQYF. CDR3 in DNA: TGTGCCAGCAGCTTATTCGGGGGGATGGGCGAGACCCAGTACTTC.

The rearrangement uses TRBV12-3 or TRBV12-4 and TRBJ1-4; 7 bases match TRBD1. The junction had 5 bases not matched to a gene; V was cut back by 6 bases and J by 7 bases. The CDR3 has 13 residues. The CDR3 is CASRMTGIEKLFF. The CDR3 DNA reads TGTGCCAGCAGAATGACAGGGATTGAAAAACTGTTTTTT.

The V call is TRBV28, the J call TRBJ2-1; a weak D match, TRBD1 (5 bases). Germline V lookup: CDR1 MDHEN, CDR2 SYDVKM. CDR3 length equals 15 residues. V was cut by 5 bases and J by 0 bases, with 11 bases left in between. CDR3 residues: CASSPHRSSYNEQFF. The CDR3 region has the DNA TGTGCCAGCAGTCCTCACAGGAGCTCCTACAATGAGCAGTTCTTC. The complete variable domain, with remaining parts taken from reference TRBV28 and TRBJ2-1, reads DVKVTQSSRYLVKRTGEKVFLECVQDMDHENMFWYRQDPGLGLRLIYFSYDVKMKEKGDIPEGYSVSREKKERFSLILESASTNQTSMYLCASSPHRSSYNEQFFGPGTRLTVL.

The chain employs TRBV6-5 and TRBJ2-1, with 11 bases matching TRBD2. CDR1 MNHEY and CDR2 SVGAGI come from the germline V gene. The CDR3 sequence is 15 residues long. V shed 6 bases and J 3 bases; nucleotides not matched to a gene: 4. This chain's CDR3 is CASRPLAGGYNEQFF. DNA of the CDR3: TGTGCCAGCAGGCCGCTAGCGGGAGGCTACAATGAGCAGTTCTTC.

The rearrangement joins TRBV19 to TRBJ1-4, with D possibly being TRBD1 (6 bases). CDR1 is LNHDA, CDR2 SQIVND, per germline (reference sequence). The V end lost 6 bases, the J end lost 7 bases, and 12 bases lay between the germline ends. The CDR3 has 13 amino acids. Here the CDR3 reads CASRYRASEKLFF. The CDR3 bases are TGTGCCAGTAGATACAGGGCTAGTGAAAAACTGTTTTTT. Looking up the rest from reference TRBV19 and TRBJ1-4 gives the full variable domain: DGGITQSPKYLFRKEGQNVTLSCEQNLNHDAMYWYRQDPGQGLRLIYYSQIVNDFQKGDIAEGYSVSREKKESFPLTVTSAQKNPTAFYLCASRYRASEKLFFGSGTQLSVL.

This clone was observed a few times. Here the CDR3 reads CASSLAGQSYEQYF. The DNA for the CDR3 is TGTGCCAGCAGCTTAGCGGGACAGAGCTACGAGCAGTACTTC. V is TRBV11-3 and J is TRBJ2-7; TRBD1 matches at 7 bases. V was pared by 1 base and J by 3 bases, with 3 bases of the junction left unmatched. Germline V gives CDR1 SGHNT, CDR2 YENEEA. This CDR3 region has 14 residues.

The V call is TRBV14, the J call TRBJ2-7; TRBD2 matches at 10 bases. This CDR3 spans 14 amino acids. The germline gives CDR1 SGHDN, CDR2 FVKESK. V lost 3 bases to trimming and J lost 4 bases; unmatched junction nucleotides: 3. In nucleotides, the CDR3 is TGTGCCAGCAGCCACCGGACTAGCGGTTACGAGCAGTACTTC. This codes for CASSHRTSGYEQYF. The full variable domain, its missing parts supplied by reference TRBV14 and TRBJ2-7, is EAGVTQFPSHSVIEKGQTVTLRCDPISGHDNLYWYRRVMGKEIKFLLHFVKESKQDESGMPNNRFLAERTGGTYSTLKVQPAELEDSGVYFCASSHRTSGYEQYFGPGTRLTVT.

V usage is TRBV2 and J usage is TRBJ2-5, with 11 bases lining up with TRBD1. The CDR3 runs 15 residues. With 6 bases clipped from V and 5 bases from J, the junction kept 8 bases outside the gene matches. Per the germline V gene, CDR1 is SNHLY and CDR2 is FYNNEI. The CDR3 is CASSGQGAGWETQYF. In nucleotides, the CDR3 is TGTGCCAGCAGCGGACAGGGGGCGGGATGGGAGACCCAGTACTTC.